A selection of T cell receptor beta chains follows, all from one sample in a study of T cell responses to AZD1222 COVID-19 vaccine. Repertoires were generated with immunoSEQ multiplex PCR, while TCRdb's copy carries only in-frame clones and drops some. Of some 50,000 clones listed, about 87% were seen once; the top ten hold 1.1%. Source: peripheral blood, taken 28 days after the second AZD1222 dose. Every receptor here comes from an adult who received the AZD1222 COVID-19 vaccine. Each CDR3 is given with its conserved first and last residue. The order of the fields is D gene, clone size, J gene, V gene, CDR3 DNA, CDR3 protein. A D gene is named only where the DNA matches it firmly. Clone size is shown for a subset of rows, as once, few, many or a class of expanded clone.

D gene: .; clone size: .; J gene: TRBJ1-4; V gene: TRBV28; CDR3 DNA: TGTGCCAGCAGTTTTCAGGGGATGACTAATGAAAAACTGTTTTTT; CDR3 protein: CASSFQGMTNEKLFF
D gene: .; clone size: .; J gene: TRBJ1-2; V gene: TRBV25-1; CDR3 DNA: TGTGCCAGCCCCCCCCGACGGGCGATATATGGCTACACCTTC; CDR3 protein: CASPPRRAIYGYTF
D gene: .; clone size: .; J gene: TRBJ2-1; V gene: TRBV4-3; CDR3 DNA: TGCGCCAGCAGCCAAGACCGGAACTGGGATGAGCAGTTCTTC; CDR3 protein: CASSQDRNWDEQFF
D gene: TRBD1; clone size: .; J gene: TRBJ2-1; V gene: TRBV18; CDR3 DNA: TGTGCCAGCTCACTACGAACCGGGACAGAGTGGTACAATGAGCAGTTCTTC; CDR3 protein: CASSLRTGTEWYNEQFF
D gene: .; clone size: .; J gene: TRBJ1-2; V gene: TRBV4-1; CDR3 DNA: TGCGCCAGCAGCCAAGAAAGGGTAAACTATGGCTACACCTTC; CDR3 protein: CASSQERVNYGYTF
D gene: .; clone size: .; J gene: TRBJ2-2; V gene: TRBV6-5; CDR3 DNA: TGTGCCAGTTTAGCGGACAACACCGGGGAGCTGTTTTTT; CDR3 protein: CASLADNTGELFF
D gene: .; clone size: .; J gene: TRBJ2-1; V gene: TRBV6-6; CDR3 DNA: TGTGCCAGCAGTTCCCCCAGATGGGAGCAGTTCTTC; CDR3 protein: CASSSPRWEQFF
D gene: TRBD2; clone size: .; J gene: TRBJ2-7; V gene: TRBV4-1; CDR3 DNA: TGCGCCAGCAGCCAACCCACTAGCGGGAGTGCCTACGAGCAGTACTTC; CDR3 protein: CASSQPTSGSAYEQYF
D gene: .; clone size: .; J gene: TRBJ1-1; V gene: TRBV12-5; CDR3 DNA: TGTGCTAGTGGTTCGACCGACAGACAGAACACTGAAGCTTTCTTT; CDR3 protein: CASGSTDRQNTEAFF
D gene: TRBD2; clone size: .; J gene: TRBJ2-1; V gene: TRBV5-4; CDR3 DNA: TGTGCCAGCAGCCCGGGAGGGCGGTTCTCCTACAATGAGCAGTTCTTC; CDR3 protein: CASSPGGRFSYNEQFF
D gene: TRBD1; clone size: .; J gene: TRBJ1-6; V gene: TRBV25-1; CDR3 DNA: TGTGCCAGCAGTGAATTAGGGGGACAGAAATATAATTCACCCCTCCACTTT; CDR3 protein: CASSELGGQKYNSPLHF
D gene: TRBD1; clone size: .; J gene: TRBJ2-7; V gene: TRBV5-4; CDR3 DNA: TGTGCCAGCAGCCTACCGGGACAGGGCTACGAGCAGTACTTC; CDR3 protein: CASSLPGQGYEQYF
D gene: TRBD1; clone size: .; J gene: TRBJ1-1; V gene: TRBV30; CDR3 DNA: TGTGCCTGGACGGGACAGCCGAACACTGAAGCTTTCTTT; CDR3 protein: CAWTGQPNTEAFF
D gene: .; clone size: .; J gene: TRBJ1-5; V gene: TRBV6-4; CDR3 DNA: TGTGCCAGAGTCGAAAGGGCCCTCATGGGAAGGCCCCAGCATTTT; CDR3 protein: CARVERALMGRPQHF
D gene: TRBD2; clone size: .; J gene: TRBJ2-7; V gene: TRBV7-9; CDR3 DNA: TGTGCCAGCAGCTTAAGGTCAGTTAGCGGGAGTAACAACGAGCAGTACTTC; CDR3 protein: CASSLRSVSGSNNEQYF
D gene: .; clone size: .; J gene: TRBJ2-3; V gene: TRBV12-3/TRBV12-4; CDR3 DNA: TGTGCCAGCAGGTCCCAGGGGGATACGCAGTATTTT; CDR3 protein: CASRSQGDTQYF
D gene: .; clone size: .; J gene: TRBJ1-1; V gene: TRBV18; CDR3 DNA: TGTGCCAGCTCACCAGGGGCAACGAACACTGAAGCTTTCTTT; CDR3 protein: CASSPGATNTEAFF
D gene: .; clone size: .; J gene: TRBJ2-7; V gene: TRBV5-1; CDR3 DNA: TGCGCCAGCAGCTTGTTCGGGCAGGACGGGGAGCAGTACTTC; CDR3 protein: CASSLFGQDGEQYF
D gene: .; clone size: .; J gene: TRBJ1-1; V gene: TRBV29-1; CDR3 DNA: TGCAGCGCCGTACAGGCCTCGTGGACTGAAGCTTTCTTT; CDR3 protein: CSAVQASWTEAFF
D gene: .; clone size: few; J gene: TRBJ1-2; V gene: TRBV6-1; CDR3 DNA: TGTGCCAGCAGTGAGCGGGGGATTGGCTACACCTTC; CDR3 protein: CASSERGIGYTF
D gene: TRBD2; clone size: .; J gene: TRBJ2-7; V gene: TRBV28; CDR3 DNA: TGTGCCAGCAGTCCATGGGGACTAGCGGGAGGGTGGGGGCAGTACTTC; CDR3 protein: CASSPWGLAGGWGQYF
D gene: .; clone size: .; J gene: TRBJ2-7; V gene: TRBV19; CDR3 DNA: TGTGCCAGTAGTCCTGCCCCAACCTACGAGCAGTACTTC; CDR3 protein: CASSPAPTYEQYF
D gene: .; clone size: .; J gene: TRBJ1-5; V gene: TRBV6-5; CDR3 DNA: TGTGCCAGCAAGGACAGTCCCTATAGCAATCAGCCCCAGCATTTT; CDR3 protein: CASKDSPYSNQPQHF
D gene: .; clone size: .; J gene: TRBJ2-1; V gene: TRBV5-1; CDR3 DNA: TGCGCCAGCAGCTTTATCTCGGCGGATGAGCAGTTCTTC; CDR3 protein: CASSFISADEQFF
D gene: .; clone size: .; J gene: TRBJ2-7; V gene: TRBV12-3/TRBV12-4; CDR3 DNA: TGTGCCAGCAGTTTGTATAGGGAAGAGCAGTACTTC; CDR3 protein: CASSLYREEQYF
D gene: TRBD2; clone size: .; J gene: TRBJ2-1; V gene: TRBV10-1; CDR3 DNA: TGCGCCAGCAGCGAAATACTAGCGGGAGGTCAGGATGAGCAGTTCTTC; CDR3 protein: CASSEILAGGQDEQFF
D gene: .; clone size: .; J gene: TRBJ1-2; V gene: TRBV7-9; CDR3 DNA: TGTGCCAGCAGCTTAAAAGGCTACACCTTC; CDR3 protein: CASSLKGYTF
D gene: .; clone size: .; J gene: TRBJ2-7; V gene: TRBV30; CDR3 DNA: TGTGCCTGGAGTAAGGGTTCCTACGAGCAGTACTTC; CDR3 protein: CAWSKGSYEQYF
D gene: .; clone size: .; J gene: TRBJ1-2; V gene: TRBV5-1; CDR3 DNA: TGCGCCAGCAGTATGGGACCGGGGAAGGAAATCTATGGCTACACCTTC; CDR3 protein: CASSMGPGKEIYGYTF
D gene: .; clone size: .; J gene: TRBJ1-1; V gene: TRBV29-1; CDR3 DNA: TGCAGCGTAGGGGGGGCGAACACTGAAGCTTTCTTT; CDR3 protein: CSVGGANTEAFF
D gene: .; clone size: .; J gene: TRBJ2-1; V gene: TRBV21-1; CDR3 DNA: TGTGCCAGCAGCAAAGCGAGGACTAGCGGCCACAATGAGCAGTTCTTC; CDR3 protein: CASSKARTSGHNEQFF
D gene: .; clone size: .; J gene: TRBJ2-3; V gene: TRBV5-1; CDR3 DNA: TGCGCCAGCAGCGCCGTCTGGGGCAGGGCGCTAGATACGCAGTATTTT; CDR3 protein: CASSAVWGRALDTQYF
D gene: TRBD2; clone size: .; J gene: TRBJ2-1; V gene: TRBV7-2; CDR3 DNA: TGTGCCAGCAGCTTAGGACTAGCGGGCAATGAGCAGTTCTTC; CDR3 protein: CASSLGLAGNEQFF
D gene: TRBD1; clone size: .; J gene: TRBJ1-1; V gene: TRBV5-1; CDR3 DNA: TGCGCCAGCAGCTTGGAAACAGGGGGTCGGACTGAAGCTTTCTTT; CDR3 protein: CASSLETGGRTEAFF
D gene: .; clone size: .; J gene: TRBJ2-2; V gene: TRBV24-1; CDR3 DNA: TGTGCCACCAGTGATCATTTCCCAACGGGTTCCGGGGAGCTGTTTTTT; CDR3 protein: CATSDHFPTGSGELFF
D gene: .; clone size: .; J gene: TRBJ1-2; V gene: TRBV3-1/TRBV3-2; CDR3 DNA: TGTGCCAGCAGCCAAGATGAGGGAGGAACTTCCTATGGCTACACCTTC; CDR3 protein: CASSQDEGGTSYGYTF
D gene: TRBD2; clone size: .; J gene: TRBJ2-1; V gene: TRBV3-1/TRBV3-2; CDR3 DNA: TGTGCCAGCAGCCATTCTAGCGGTTACAATGAGCAGTTCTTC; CDR3 protein: CASSHSSGYNEQFF
D gene: TRBD1; clone size: .; J gene: TRBJ2-7; V gene: TRBV7-9; CDR3 DNA: TGTGCCAGCAGCCCTAGCACAGGGGAATTCCTCGAGCAGTACTTC; CDR3 protein: CASSPSTGEFLEQYF
D gene: .; clone size: .; J gene: TRBJ1-2; V gene: TRBV12-3/TRBV12-4; CDR3 DNA: TGTGCCAGCAGTTTTGAACTGAGGGGAGGCTACACCTTC; CDR3 protein: CASSFELRGGYTF
D gene: .; clone size: .; J gene: TRBJ2-3; V gene: TRBV5-6; CDR3 DNA: TGTGCCAGCAGCTTTTTTGGTGGGATCGGCACAGATACGCAGTATTTT; CDR3 protein: CASSFFGGIGTDTQYF
D gene: .; clone size: .; J gene: TRBJ2-7; V gene: TRBV7-9; CDR3 DNA: TGTGCCAGCAGCCCTTCGGGCTACGAGCAGTACTTC; CDR3 protein: CASSPSGYEQYF
D gene: .; clone size: once; J gene: TRBJ2-3; V gene: TRBV11-2; CDR3 DNA: TGTGCCAGCAGCCTGACTCGCACAGATACGCAGTATTTT; CDR3 protein: CASSLTRTDTQYF
D gene: TRBD1; clone size: .; J gene: TRBJ1-6; V gene: TRBV2; CDR3 DNA: TGTGCCAGCAGGGGCGGGACAGAGAGAAATTCACCCCTCCACTTT; CDR3 protein: CASRGGTERNSPLHF